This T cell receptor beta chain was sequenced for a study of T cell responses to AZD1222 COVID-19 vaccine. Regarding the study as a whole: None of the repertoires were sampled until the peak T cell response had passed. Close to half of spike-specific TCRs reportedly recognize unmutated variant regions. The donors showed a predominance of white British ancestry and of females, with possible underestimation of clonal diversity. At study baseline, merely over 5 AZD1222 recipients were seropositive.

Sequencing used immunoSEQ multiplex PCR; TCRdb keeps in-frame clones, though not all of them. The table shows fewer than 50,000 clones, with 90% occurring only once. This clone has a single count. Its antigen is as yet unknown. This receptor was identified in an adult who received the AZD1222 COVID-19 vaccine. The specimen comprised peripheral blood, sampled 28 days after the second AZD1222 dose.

CDR3 in DNA: TGTGCCAGCAGCTTAGCGGGACAGGGCACCTACGAGCAGTACTTC. Protein sequence: CASSLAGQGTYEQYF. The chain uses TRBV7-8 and TRBJ2-7, with TRBD1 matching over 9 bases. The CDR3 sequence is 15 residues long. The germline V gene has CDR1 SGHVS and CDR2 FQNEAQ. V was clipped by 0 bases and J by 2 bases; unmatched bases: 2.